This T cell receptor (beta chain) derives from a study of blood T cell repertoires in COVID-19 (TCRdb year 2020). Regarding the study in general: The collaborator samples originated in the United States, Italy and Spain and spanned the acute and convalescent phases of COVID-19. The repertoires were made available in a free public database intended to serve as a resource for research on the immune response to SARS-CoV-2. The samples were drawn from the first 160 participants of the ongoing ImmuneRACE study and from some 1,300 subjects provided by 6 global collaborators. Where available, HLA class I and class II types were obtained from metadata supplied by the sample provider rather than from assay-based typing. Deeply sampled blood TCRbeta repertoires from subjects exposed to, actively infected with, or recovered from COVID-19 were included in the dataset. Sample metadata almost always included a de-identified subject ID, COVID-19 status, age in years and sex. The prospective study material was composed of cDNA or gDNA derived from T cells, B-cell-depleted T cells, or PBMCs. The paper as a whole reports these results and caveats: How much clinical and demographic metadata was included differed by source and by participant, and the metadata was provided uncurated.

The immunoSEQ Assay, a bias-controlled multiplex PCR, was used to amplify TCRbeta CDR3 regions from genomic DNA. Regarding the original processing steps: Nucleated cell counts per sample were estimated from amplification of reference gene primers within the assay. To quantify the absolute abundance of each unique TCRbeta CDR3 rearrangement, sequence reads were collapsed and filtered. Productive Simpson clonality was computed per sample as the square root of Simpson's diversity index over productive rearrangements. Imported from immuneACCESS, the table was reduced by TCRdb to in-frame sequences with V and J called. These copies leave out some clones; in studies compared against another copy, an unresolved V gene accounts for under half, and the cause of the remainder is not known. V and J calls and clone size follow that table, whereas D and trimming were derived from the DNA. The sample records around 230,000 clones, 70% to 90% of which are singletons. 4.5% to 5.5% of the sample lies in the top ten.

Points on this clone: Its antigen specificity is not known. No quality values exist for individual bases; no much larger clone is one base distant.

The CDR3, cysteine through phenylalanine, is 15 amino acids long. Just CDR3 DNA is preserved here, 45 bases in frame from base 1. At the junction V is shortened by 5 bases and J by 2 bases; bases outside the gene matches: 4. The germline V gene supplies CDR1 SGHVS and CDR2 FNYEAQ. One collaborating source in Seattle enrolled patients while the patients were actively infected and followed the patients over time throughout the course of disease. Each collaborating institution followed its own protocols to collect whole blood in K2EDTA tubes. Collaborator samples were shipped for TCRbeta analysis as frozen whole blood, isolated PBMCs, or DNA extracted from either sample type.

Sequencing was carried out using peripheral blood. The chain was built from TRBV7-6 and TRBJ1-2; the central 11 bases match TRBD1. The sequence came from a man between 50 and 59 years old with COVID-19, enrolled during active disease. Read as DNA, the sequence is TGTGCCAGCAGCCAAGGACAGGGGGCCAACTATGGCTACACCTTC. This yields the protein CASSQGQGANYGYTF.